This entry is about one TCR beta chain. What it binds is not known. Amplification used 60 Vbeta primers and 13 Jbeta primers. Original processing notes: Later, an analysis found around 80 million unique TCR beta chains, and about 10 million of these were shared. The method was immunoSEQ multiplex PCR; TCRdb's version includes in-frame clones alone and lacks a portion of them. V, J and clone size are taken as reported in that table, and D and trimming were inferred from the DNA itself. This sample has some 130,000 clones; more than 65% occur once, and the top ten carry approximately 4.2%. V was pared by 6 bases and J by 10 bases, with 6 bases of the junction left unmatched. In germline, CDR1 is PRHDT, CDR2 FYEKMQ (reference sequence). The CDR3 is 14 residues long. This sample stems from a study of cytomegalovirus exposure and HLA in healthy donors. Study-level information: HLA-typed donors were the source of some 85 million unique TCRs, which an early data release held. Ancestry clustering placed around four fifths of approximately 420 genotyped donors in the Caucasian-associated cluster. General study findings and limits: Later genetic work tied a missense DCLRE1C variant to beta-chain V and J trimming.

The genes are TRBV13 and TRBJ1-6; TRBD1 agrees at 10 bases. This clonotype originated in a male donor in good health and CMV-seropositive. Sequencing used PBMCs. This chain's CDR3 is CASSPGTGESPLHF. The CDR3 DNA reads as TGTGCCAGCAGTCCCGGGACAGGGGAATCACCCCTCCACTTT.